What follows are 28 T cell receptor beta chains derived from one specimen sequenced in a study of blood T cell repertoires in COVID-19. Sequenced by immunoSEQ multiplex PCR; TCRdb stores in-frame clones only, minus some. The sample lists around 300,000 clones; around four fifths were seen once. Specimen: peripheral blood. These receptors were collected from a woman between 45 and 65 years old who had recovered from COVID-19.

The chain joins TRBV7-2 to TRBJ2-1; 7 bases map to TRBD2. CDR3 size: 15 residues. In germline, CDR1 is SGHTA, CDR2 FQGNSA. J lost 1 base, V lost 3 bases, and 3 bases had no gene match. The CDR3 protein is CASSFSGPSYNEQFF. The CDR3 coding sequence is TGTGCCAGCAGCTTTAGCGGGCCTTCCTACAATGAGCAGTTCTTC.

The chain carries TRBV7-9 and TRBJ2-3; possible D gene TRBD2, 7 bases. The CDR3 sequence is 12 residues long. Trimming took off 7 bases at V and 6 bases at J, with 11 bases between the two ends. Germline CDR1 reads SEHNR; CDR2 reads FQNEAQ (reference sequence). The CDR3 is CASTGGGDTQYF. The DNA of the CDR3 is TGTGCCAGCACGGGGGGCGGCGATACGCAGTATTTT.

The genes are TRBV7-3 and TRBJ2-3; 8 nucleotides match TRBD1. Germline values: CDR1 SGHTA, CDR2 FQGTGA. V was clipped by 3 bases and J by 3 bases; unmatched bases: 5. The CDR3 runs to 15 residues. CDR3 in DNA: TGTGCCAGCAGCTTGGCGACAGGGGTAACAGATACGCAGTATTTT. Amino acid sequence: CASSLATGVTDTQYF.

The chain couples TRBV9 to TRBJ1-1; D is undetermined. The length of the CDR3 is 14 residues. CDR1 is SGDLS, CDR2 YYNGEE, per germline. Trimming pared 4 bases from V and 3 bases from J, leaving 13 bases between. CDR3 coding DNA: TGTGCCAGCAGCCCGACCCGCGGGGACACTGAAGCTTTCTTT. Its translation is CASSPTRGDTEAFF.

The chain's CDR3 is CASSSRRQNTGELFF. Written as DNA, the CDR3 is TGTGCCAGCAGTTCAAGGCGGCAGAACACCGGGGAGCTGTTTTTT. The chain links TRBV27 to TRBJ2-2; D is undetermined. Germline assignment: CDR1 MNHEY and CDR2 SMNVEV (reference sequence). This CDR3 is built from 15 residues. V was trimmed by 4 bases and J by 1 base, leaving 10 bases between them.

The V and J genes are TRBV19 and TRBJ1-1; 8 bases map to TRBD1. CDR3 length equals 17 residues. Per the germline V gene, CDR1 is LNHDA and CDR2 is SQIVND (reference sequence). J gave up 5 bases and V 0 bases, and 11 bases lay outside the gene matches. CDR3 amino acids: CASSIDGQGAWRTEAFF. CDR3 sequence (DNA): TGTGCCAGTAGTATAGATGGGCAGGGGGCTTGGCGGACTGAAGCTTTCTTT.

The genes are TRBV3-1 (or the pseudogene TRBV3-2) and TRBJ2-3, with 9 bases fitting TRBD2. The CDR3 is 18 residues long. Trimming cost V 3 bases and J 1 base; bases outside gene matches: 11. Germline-derived CDR1 and CDR2 are LGHDT and YNNKEL (reference sequence). CDR3 sequence: CASSHHLGTSRGTDTQYF. The DNA for the CDR3 is TGTGCCAGCAGCCATCACCTCGGGACTAGCCGGGGCACAGATACGCAGTATTTT.

V and J are TRBV30 and TRBJ2-5; TRBD1 matches 8 bases. The CDR3 extends over 14 amino acids. V gave up 3 bases and J gave up 1 base; unmatched junction bases: 4. CDR1 and CDR2 (germline): GTSNPN, SVGIG (reference sequence). The CDR3 bases are TGTGCCTGGAGGGGGACAGGATCCCAAGAGACCCAGTACTTC. Amino acids: CAWRGTGSQETQYF.

CDR3 protein: CASSPVKQSNSNQPQHF. As DNA, the CDR3 is TGTGCCAGCTCACCAGTTAAACAGAGTAATAGCAATCAGCCCCAGCATTTT. This sequence joins TRBV18 and TRBJ1-5, with no clear D. The CDR3 sequence is 17 residues long. Germline-derived CDR1 and CDR2 are KGHSH and LQKENI. Trimming stripped 2 bases from V and 0 bases from J, with 14 bases between.

V and J are TRBV5-1 and TRBJ2-5; 10 bases agree with TRBD2. Germline V CDR1 and CDR2: SGHRS, YFSETQ. The V and J ends lost 4 bases and 3 bases, in that order; junction bases with no gene match: 3. The length of the CDR3 is 14 residues. CDR3 in DNA: TGCGCCAGCAGCCCCGGGACTAGCGAAGAGACCCAGTACTTC. This encodes CASSPGTSEETQYF. Looking up the rest from reference TRBV5-1 and TRBJ2-5 gives the full variable domain: KAGVTQTPRYLIKTRGQQVTLSCSPISGHRSVSWYQQTPGQGLQFLFEYFSETQRNKGNFPGRFSGRQFSNSRSEMNVSTLELGDSALYLCASSPGTSEETQYFGPGTRLLVL.

This chain connects TRBV28 to TRBJ2-7, with TRBD2 matching over 10 bases. The CDR3 runs to 16 residues. The V and J ends lost 4 bases and 5 bases, in that order; junction bases with no gene match: 11. Germline CDR1 and CDR2: MDHEN and SYDVKM. The CDR3 loop reads CASSWLPSGGFDEQYF. The CDR3 bases are TGTGCCAGCAGTTGGCTTCCTAGCGGGGGTTTCGACGAGCAGTACTTC.

This chain joins TRBV5-4 and TRBJ2-3; 13 bases map to TRBD2. V dropped 3 bases and J dropped 3; count of bases not matched to a gene: 7. From germline, CDR1 is SGHNT and CDR2 YYREEE (reference sequence). The CDR3 spans 17 residues. The CDR3 loop is CASSYLTSGGLTDTQYF. The DNA for the CDR3 is TGTGCCAGCAGCTACCTGACTAGCGGGGGGCTAACAGATACGCAGTATTTT.

This chain uses TRBV6-2 or TRBV6-3 with TRBJ1-1, with D possibly being TRBD1 (5 bases). CDR3 length: 14 amino acids. V lost 0 bases and J lost 4, with 9 bases in between. The germline gives CDR1 MNHEY, CDR2 SVGEGT. CDR3 region: CASSYSIQVTEAFF. The CDR3 DNA follows: TGTGCCAGCAGTTACTCGATACAGGTCACTGAAGCTTTCTTT.

The genes are TRBV2 and TRBJ1-4; the D gene is possibly TRBD1 (6 bases). Germline CDR1 is SNHLY and CDR2 is FYNNEI. V lost 6 bases and J 7 bases, leaving 15 bases between the germline ends. The CDR3 totals 14 residues. CDR3 in DNA: TGTGCCAGCAGATACAGGGTGATGGGTGAAAAACTGTTTTTT. Translating gives CASRYRVMGEKLFF. The whole variable domain, filled in from reference TRBV2 and TRBJ1-4, reads EPEVTQTPSHQVTQMGQEVILRCVPISNHLYFYWYRQILGQKVEFLVSFYNNEISEKSEIFDDQFSVERPDGSNFTLKIRSTKLEDSAMYFCASRYRVMGEKLFFGSGTQLSVL.

The chain couples TRBV6-1 to TRBJ1-2, with a weak D call TRBD1 (6 bases). Per the germline V gene, CDR1 is MNHNS and CDR2 is SASEGT. Trimming removed 4 bases at V and 2 bases at J, with 20 bases between. The CDR3 has 17 amino acids. CDR3 amino acids: CASSVKCGEGGNYGYTF. The CDR3 DNA reads as TGTGCCAGCAGTGTAAAGTGCGGGGAGGGGGGGAACTATGGCTACACCTTC.

The chain joins TRBV2 to TRBJ2-2, with D perhaps matching TRBD2 (6 bases). Germline V gene sequence: CDR1 SNHLY, CDR2 FYNNEI. This CDR3 spans 13 amino acids. V was pared by 8 bases and J by 7 bases, with 14 bases between. The CDR3 DNA follows: TGTGCCAGCCGGCGGGAAAGCGGCGGGGAGCTGTTTTTT. Protein product: CASRRESGGELFF.

This chain joins TRBV28 and TRBJ1-2, with no clear D. Trimming took 6 bases from V and 4 from J, leaving 12 bases between them. Germline assignment: CDR1 MDHEN and CDR2 SYDVKM. The CDR3 sequence is 13 residues long. CDR3 in amino acids: CASRDGLAYGYTF. The CDR3 DNA sequence: TGTGCCAGCAGGGACGGACTCGCCTATGGCTACACCTTC.

V usage is TRBV6-1 and J usage is TRBJ1-1; 9 bases map to TRBD1. The CDR3 has 16 residues. Germline assignment: CDR1 MNHNS and CDR2 SASEGT. V was pared by 4 bases and J by 1 base, with 7 bases of the junction left unmatched. This chain's CDR3 is CASSVLTGGPNTEAFF. Written as DNA, the CDR3 is TGTGCCAGCAGTGTACTTACAGGGGGCCCGAACACTGAAGCTTTCTTT.

This clone was counted between two and nine times. The chain couples TRBV7-3 to TRBJ2-7, with a possible D match to TRBD2 (6 bases). Germline V gene sequence: CDR1 SGHTA, CDR2 FQGTGA. This CDR3 comprises 14 residues. V lost 0 bases and J 3 bases, leaving 9 bases between the germline ends. The CDR3 is CASSLTGGDYEQYF. As DNA, the CDR3 is TGTGCCAGCAGCTTAACGGGAGGAGACTACGAGCAGTACTTC.

The chain combines TRBV6-5 with TRBJ1-2; D possibly corresponds to TRBD1 (5 bases). Trimming took off 6 bases at V and 2 bases at J, with 10 bases between the two ends. There are 13 residues in the CDR3. In germline, CDR1 is MNHEY, CDR2 SVGAGI. CDR3 DNA: TGTGCCAGCAGCTGGGGGGGAAACTATGGCTACACCTTC. Translated: CASSWGGNYGYTF.

V usage is TRBV18 and J usage is TRBJ2-3; tentative D call: TRBD2 (7 bases). The CDR3 length is 17 residues. CDR1 is KGHSH and CDR2 is LQKENI in the germline V gene. Trimming left V 4 bases short and J 5 bases short, with 22 bases between. CDR3: CASSLRQAAGAGDTQYF. In nucleotides, the CDR3 is TGTGCCAGCTCACTCCGACAGGCCGCGGGGGCCGGAGATACGCAGTATTTT.

This chain uses TRBV7-2 with TRBJ1-2, with 9 positions matching TRBD1. V lost 0 bases and J lost 10; bases outside the gene matches: 3. From germline, CDR1 is SGHTA and CDR2 FQGNSA. The CDR3 contains 13 residues. CDR3 loop: CASSLAGQGDYTF. The DNA for the CDR3 is TGTGCCAGCAGCTTAGCGGGACAGGGTGACTACACCTTC.

DNA for the CDR3: TGTGCCAGTAGTATCGTGAGGGACAGTAACAATCAGCCCCAGCATTTT. Protein product: CASSIVRDSNNQPQHF. The chain recombines TRBV19 with TRBJ1-5; 7 bases agree with TRBD1. The germline V gene encodes CDR1 LNHDA and CDR2 SQIVND (reference sequence). There are 16 residues in the CDR3. V gave up 3 bases and J gave up 3 bases; unmatched junction bases: 8.

Written as DNA, the CDR3 is TGTGCCAGCAGCGTAGGGGGGGGCCTTGCAGATACGCAGTATTTT. Translating it yields CASSVGGGLADTQYF. V gene TRBV9 combines with J gene TRBJ2-3; D is perhaps TRBD2 (7 bases). Germline CDR1 and CDR2: SGDLS and YYNGEE. The CDR3 runs 15 residues. V was trimmed by 0 bases and J by 4 bases, leaving 12 bases between them. The whole variable domain, filled in from reference TRBV9 and TRBJ2-3, reads DSGVTQTPKHLITATGQRVTLRCSPRSGDLSVYWYQQSLDQGLQFLIQYYNGEERAKGNILERFSAQQFPDLHSELNLSSLELGDSALYFCASSVGGGLADTQYFGPGTRLTVL.

This clone has a count of ten or more. The chain uses TRBV12-3 or TRBV12-4 and TRBJ1-2; TRBD1 matches 7 bases. The V and J ends lost 6 bases and 4 bases, in that order; junction bases with no gene match: 5. The CDR3 has 13 residues. Written as DNA, the CDR3 is TGTGCCAGCAGCATAACAGGGGTCTATGGCTACACCTTC. Its translation is CASSITGVYGYTF.

The genes are TRBV30 and TRBJ1-4, with 8 bases lining up with TRBD1. From germline, CDR1 is GTSNPN and CDR2 SVGIG (reference sequence). After removal of 3 bases from V and 0 bases from J, the junction contained 3 bases not matched to a gene. The length of the CDR3 is 15 residues. The CDR3 region is CAWRYRGSTNEKLFF. The CDR3 coding sequence is TGTGCCTGGAGATACAGGGGGTCAACTAATGAAAAACTGTTTTTT.

The V gene is TRBV5-1, the J gene TRBJ1-1, with TRBD1 as a possible D gene (6 bases). Deletions cut 1 base from V and 4 bases from J, with 14 bases between. The CDR3 runs to 15 residues. The germline gives CDR1 SGHRS, CDR2 YFSETQ. The CDR3 DNA follows: TGCGCCAGCAGCTTGTTGGGGGCCGTGTCCACTGAAGCTTTCTTT. Amino acid sequence: CASSLLGAVSTEAFF.

This clone was found a few times. This chain joins TRBV7-3 and TRBJ2-3; D may be TRBD1 (6 bases). Per the germline V gene, CDR1 is SGHTA and CDR2 is FQGTGA. This CDR3 is built from 12 residues. V gave up 10 bases and J gave up 0 bases, with 8 bases separating them. The CDR3 protein is CANRESTDTQYF. Here the CDR3 DNA reads TGTGCCAACAGGGAGAGCACAGATACGCAGTATTTT.